Presented here are 7 T cell receptor beta chains from one specimen sequenced in a study of blood T cells in healthy people across ages. Primers used in a second PCR of about 6 to 12 cycles were a sample-barcoded 5' primer and a J-beta primer mix. MiXCR, applied by TCRdb to the 5' RACE reads, yields one record per CDR3 protein. The sample holds about 1 million distinct CDR3 sequences, under 55% seen once. Specimen: blood. The receptors stem from a woman aged 55-69 years in good health.

Note on this clonotype: It may be a read error: a sequence one base away is much more abundant. J is TRBJ2-5 and V is TRBV29-1; weak D call: TRBD2 (5 bases). TRBJ2-7 matches the DNA end more closely, so the J call is doubtful. The CDR3 is 11 amino acids. Germline lookup yields CDR1 SQVTM and CDR2 ANQGSEA. CDR3 protein: CGVGLAYEQYF. DNA for the CDR3: TGCGGCGTTGGGCTAGCTTACGAGCAGTACTTC.

The CDR3 region is CATSAAGGLTQYF. The CDR3 DNA is TGTGCCACCAGTGCGGCGGGTGGTTTGACCCAGTACTTC. The rearrangement joins TRBV24-1 to TRBJ2-5; the D gene is possibly TRBD2 (5 bases). Germline CDR1 reads KGHDR; CDR2 reads SFDVKD. This CDR3 has 13 amino acids. The germline V and J ends were trimmed by 5 bases and 7 bases, with 13 bases remaining between them.

The chain carries TRBV5-4 and TRBJ2-4; weak D call: TRBD2 (5 bases). The CDR3 has 17 amino acids. CDR1 SGHNT and CDR2 YYREEE come from the germline V gene (reference sequence). Trimming stripped 0 bases from V and 0 bases from J, with 13 bases between. The CDR3 spells CASSLGSGSLAKNIQYF. Here the CDR3 DNA reads TGTGCCAGCAGCTTGGGCAGCGGTTCTTTAGCCAAAAACATTCAGTACTTC.

This clonotype has just a few counts. This chain uses TRBV4-1 with TRBJ2-1; TRBD2 matches 8 bases. Looked up from germline, CDR1 is MGHRA and CDR2 is YSYEKL. The CDR3 consists of 16 residues. V was pared by 0 bases and J by 4 bases, with 5 bases of the junction left unmatched. In DNA form, the CDR3 reads TGCGCCAGCAGCCAAGATGCCGGACTAGCATACAATGAGCAGTTCTTC. Translation gives CASSQDAGLAYNEQFF.

The V gene is TRBV11-2, the J gene TRBJ2-1; D is perhaps TRBD1 (6 bases). The DNA end favors TRBJ2-7, so the J call may be wrong. From germline, CDR1 is SGHAT and CDR2 FQNNGV. This CDR3 region has 15 residues. The CDR3 sequence is CASNTRTATYNEQYF. CDR3 nucleotides: TGTGCCAGCAACACCAGGACAGCTACCTACAATGAGCAGTACTTC.

This rearrangement joins TRBV14 to TRBJ2-7, with D uncertain. Deletions cut 0 bases from V and 7 bases from J, with 25 bases between. The CDR3 contains 18 residues. Germline V gene lookup returns CDR1 SGHDN and CDR2 FVKESK. The CDR3 loop reads CASSQELLVSLSYNEQYF. DNA of the CDR3: TGTGCCAGCAGCCAAGAGTTATTGGTATCGTTGTCCTACAATGAGCAGTACTTC.

The chain is built from TRBV7-2 and TRBJ1-5; a weak D match, TRBD1 (6 bases). The CDR3 is made up of 14 amino acids. The germline V gene encodes CDR1 SGHTA and CDR2 FQGNSA. The germline V and J ends were trimmed by 5 bases and 5 bases, with 13 bases remaining between them. As DNA, the CDR3 is TGTGCCAGCAGCCAGGGAGGGACACATCAGCCCCAGCATTTT. Its translation: CASSQGGTHQPQHF.